The 8 T cell receptor beta chains reported below all come from one sample, sequenced in a study of blood T cell repertoires in COVID-19 (dated by TCRdb to about 2020). The library was prepared using the immunoSEQ multiplex PCR assay. TCRdb took over this immuneACCESS table, retaining in-frame rearrangements with V and J assigned. Such tables are incomplete; in checked studies, under half of the missing clones stem from an unresolved V gene, and the remainder is unexplained. The sample profile shows approximately 210,000 clones; less than 90% of them were found once. The top ten clones comprise under 12% of the sample. The sample was peripheral blood. The source is a woman older than 75 with COVID-19, enrolled during active disease.

The chain carries TRBV2 and TRBJ1-2; 11 bases fit TRBD1. CDR3 length: 17 amino acids. Trimming cost V 4 bases and J 2 bases; bases outside gene matches: 9. Germline CDR1 and CDR2: SNHLY and FYNNEI. CDR3 DNA sequence: TGTGCCAGCAGTGTACAGGACAGGGGGCTGGGAAACTATGGCTACACCTTC. It encodes CASSVQDRGLGNYGYTF.

The chain has TRBV7-6 and TRBJ2-5; D remains ambiguous. Germline-derived CDR1 and CDR2 are SGHVS and FNYEAQ. The CDR3 runs 14 residues. The V gene lost 4 bases and the J gene lost 3 bases, with 12 bases spanning the gap. For the CDR3, the DNA is TGTGCCAGCAGCTCATTTGTGGGCAAAGAGACCCAGTACTTC. The encoded protein is CASSSFVGKETQYF.

J is TRBJ1-1 and V is TRBV18, with unresolved D. The ends were cut back, 6 bases at V and 3 bases at J, with 11 bases in the middle. This CDR3 has 13 amino acids. Germline V gene data show CDR1 as KGHSH and CDR2 as LQKENI. CDR3 in DNA: TGTGCCAGCTCCCGCGACGGAGACACTGAAGCTTTCTTT. Translation gives CASSRDGDTEAFF.

The rearrangement uses TRBV7-9 and TRBJ2-2; TRBD1 matches at 12 bases. J lost 5 bases, V lost 5 bases, and 6 bases had no gene match. Germline V gives CDR1 SEHNR, CDR2 FQNEAQ (reference sequence). The CDR3 extends over 16 amino acids. The DNA of the CDR3 is TGTGCCAGCAGCCCAGGGGACAGGGGGCGGACCGGGGAGCTGTTTTTT. It is translated as CASSPGDRGRTGELFF.

The rearrangement links TRBV5-6 to TRBJ1-5, with D possibly matching TRBD1 (5 bases). CDR1 is SGHDT and CDR2 is YYEEEE in the germline V gene. V lost 0 bases and J lost 9, with 13 bases in between. The CDR3 covers 14 residues. The CDR3 DNA is TGTGCCAGCAGCTTGGTAGGGGCCTCCTGGCCCCAGCATTTT. Translated: CASSLVGASWPQHF.

This chain connects TRBV7-2 to TRBJ2-1; D possibly corresponds to TRBD2 (6 bases). The CDR3 contains 15 residues. Germline V gene lookup returns CDR1 SGHTA and CDR2 FQGNSA. The V gene lost 5 bases and the J gene lost 7 bases, with 18 bases spanning the gap. CDR3 DNA sequence: TGTGCCAGCAGCGCAGAGCGGGCCTCCACTAATGAGCAGTTCTTC. Residues: CASSAERASTNEQFF.

This chain joins TRBV19 and TRBJ2-2, with D perhaps matching TRBD1 (6 bases). The CDR3 has 15 amino acids. Germline assignment: CDR1 LNHDA and CDR2 SQIVND (reference sequence). Deletions cut 7 bases from V and 2 bases from J, with 14 bases between. CDR3 sequence reads: CASNPGQLNTGELFF. The CDR3 coding sequence is TGTGCCAGTAACCCGGGACAACTAAACACCGGGGAGCTGTTTTTT.

The chain combines TRBV5-1 with TRBJ2-5, with TRBD2 identical over 13 bases. Germline-derived CDR1 and CDR2 are SGHRS and YFSETQ. CDR3 length: 16 residues. Losses at the gene ends were 4 bases for V and 5 bases for J; bases not matched to a gene: 8. The CDR3 DNA is TGCGCCAGCAGCCTGGGACTAGCGGGGATAGGGGAGACCCAGTACTTC. It encodes CASSLGLAGIGETQYF.